This T cell receptor (beta chain) came from a study of T cells in Graves' hyperthyroidism and ophthalmopathy. Amplified regions were TCR beta CDR3 sequences from RNA transcripts. A first-round RT-PCR of the TCR CDR3 used the HTBI primer set. Using its own MiXCR run on the multiplex PCR reads, TCRdb lists one record per CDR3 protein. The data show approximately 490,000 distinct CDR3 sequences, roughly 23% seen once. Between the trimmed V and J ends, which lost 3 bases and 6 bases, there was a span of 19 bases. This CDR3 is 16 amino acids long. Germline CDR1 reads SGDLS; CDR2 reads YYNGEE. The rearrangement links TRBV9 to TRBJ2-1; D is possibly TRBD1 (6 bases). The receptor's source is a woman aged 70 to 79 with Graves' ophthalmopathy. The sample consisted of blood. CDR3 nucleotides: TGTGCCAGCAGCGCCTCCCCAGGGGTTTTTGGCAATGAGCAGTTCTTC. This gives the protein CASSASPGVFGNEQFF.